Here is one T cell receptor beta chain with its context. The data were obtained in a study of CD8 T cells in Susac syndrome. Random hexamers were used to reverse transcribe about 0.45 to 1 ug of RNA. TCRdb recomputed calls from the immunoSEQ multiplex PCR reads with MiXCR, one row per CDR3 protein. The sample contains some 18,000 distinct CDR3 sequences, 90% to 95% of which appear only once. In germline, CDR1 is SQVTM, CDR2 ANQGSEA. The V end was cut by 4 bases, the J end by 5 bases, with 4 bases between. The CDR3 runs 10 residues. The chain employs TRBV29-1 and TRBJ2-3, with D hard to call. The source material was CD8+ T cells from PBMCs. The sequence was collected from a human donor in good health. For the CDR3, the DNA is TGCAGCGTTGTCGAAGATACGCAGTATTTT. This encodes CSVVEDTQYF.